This section outlines one T cell receptor beta chain sequence together with its context. The V end was cut by 5 bases, the J end by 0 bases, with 14 bases between. Germline loops: CDR1 LNHNV, CDR2 YYDKDF (reference sequence). This CDR3 is 16 amino acids long. The sample originates from a study of blood T cell repertoires in COVID-19. Sequencing was performed with immunoSEQ multiplex PCR; in TCRdb, only in-frame clones are kept and a portion is missing. The data show about 150,000 clones, with roughly 88% seen just once and approximately 0.6% held by the top ten. The V and J genes are TRBV15 and TRBJ2-4, with D perhaps matching TRBD2 (5 bases). The sample taken for sequencing was peripheral blood. The clonotype was recovered from a man aged 60-69 years with COVID-19, enrolled during active disease. The CDR3 bases are TGTGCCACCAGCGAACGGACTTCCCTAGCCAAAAACATTCAGTACTTC. This gives the protein CATSERTSLAKNIQYF.